A single sample gave rise to the 27 T cell receptor beta chains below, sequenced in a study of T cell responses to AZD1222 COVID-19 vaccine. Generated by immunoSEQ multiplex PCR, the TCRdb table keeps only in-frame clones and is missing some. The repertoire holds fewer than 150,000 clones, with less than 90% as singletons. The starting material was peripheral blood, obtained on day 0 of AZD1222 vaccination. The source of these receptors is an adult in good health.

This chain connects TRBV2 to TRBJ1-5; 7 bases line up with TRBD1. The trim removed 3 bases at V and 7 bases at J, leaving 9 bases unmatched. Germline V CDR1 and CDR2: SNHLY, FYNNEI. This CDR3 is built from 15 residues. CDR3 in amino acids: CASSDEGAVGQPQHF. The CDR3 DNA follows: TGTGCCAGCAGTGATGAGGGGGCGGTTGGGCAGCCCCAGCATTTT.

V usage is TRBV28 and J usage is TRBJ2-7; D remains ambiguous. The CDR3 extends over 14 amino acids. Germline lookup yields CDR1 MDHEN and CDR2 SYDVKM. V was trimmed by 6 bases and J by 1 base, leaving 13 bases between them. This chain's CDR3 is CASRNDIRSYEQYF. The CDR3 DNA reads as TGTGCCAGCAGAAACGACATTAGATCCTACGAGCAGTACTTC.

The chain employs TRBV25-1 and TRBJ1-4, with 8 bases identical to TRBD1. Per germline, CDR1 MGHDK and CDR2 SYGVNS. The CDR3 has 16 amino acids. V trimming: 5 bases; J trimming: 0 bases; junction bases outside the gene matches: 5. In DNA, the CDR3 is TGTGCCAGCAGTTCCTCGACAGGGGCAACTAATGAAAAACTGTTTTTT. This codes for CASSSSTGATNEKLFF. Full variable domain (rest looked up from reference TRBV25-1 and TRBJ1-4): EADIYQTPRYLVIGTGKKITLECSQTMGHDKMYWYQQDPGMELHLIHYSYGVNSTEKGDLSSESTVSRIRTEHFPLTLESARPSHTSQYLCASSSSTGATNEKLFFGSGTQLSVL.

Points on this clone: Relative to the germline gene, one junction end is altered; a read error may explain this. The chain recombines TRBV27 with TRBJ2-3; 12 positions agree with TRBD2. This CDR3 comprises 14 residues. CDR1 and CDR2 from the germline V gene are MNHEY and SMNVEV (reference sequence). As DNA, the CDR3 is TGTGTCAGCAGTTCGGGACTAGCGGGAGATACGCAGTATTTT. This encodes CVSSSGLAGDTQYF.

Only one count was recorded for this clone. This chain links TRBV5-4 with TRBJ2-7, with TRBD2 matching over 8 bases. The V segment lost 4 bases and the J segment 7 bases; nucleotides outside the gene matches: 4. Germline-derived CDR1 and CDR2 are SGHNT and YYREEE (reference sequence). The CDR3 is 12 residues long. The CDR3 region has the DNA TGTGCCAGCAGCCCGGGACTAGGGGAGCAGTACTTC. It encodes CASSPGLGEQYF.

The gene calls are TRBV28 and TRBJ2-7, with 11 bases matching TRBD2. The CDR3 length is 14 residues. Germline lookup yields CDR1 MDHEN and CDR2 SYDVKM. Losses at the gene ends were 8 bases for V and 7 bases for J; bases not matched to a gene: 10. The CDR3 bases are TGTGCCAGCGTCTTTAGCGGGAGGGCCGGGGAGCAGTACTTC. This encodes CASVFSGRAGEQYF.

The chain recombines TRBV19 with TRBJ2-7; D might be TRBD1 (5 bases). The CDR3 extends over 15 amino acids. V was shortened by 0 bases and J by 0 bases, with 9 bases between the two germline ends. CDR1 is LNHDA and CDR2 is SQIVND in the germline V gene (reference sequence). The CDR3 spells CASSIEPGPSYEQYF. CDR3 in DNA: TGTGCCAGTAGTATAGAACCAGGGCCCTCCTACGAGCAGTACTTC.

The chain uses TRBV19 and TRBJ2-7; 8 nucleotides align to TRBD1. Germline loops: CDR1 LNHDA, CDR2 SQIVND (reference sequence). V lost 5 bases, J lost 5 bases, and 5 bases stayed unmatched. The CDR3 length is 13 residues. CDR3 sequence (DNA): TGTGCCAGTAGTTACAGGGGGTCGGACGAGCAGTACTTC. As protein: CASSYRGSDEQYF.

The rearrangement joins TRBV20-1 to TRBJ2-3; 9 bases map to TRBD2. Looked up from germline, CDR1 is DFQATT and CDR2 is SNEGSKA (reference sequence). CDR3 length: 13 amino acids. V dropped 3 bases and J dropped 5; count of bases not matched to a gene: 3. CDR3 nucleotides: TGCAGTGCTAGTACAGCGGGAGGAGATACGCAGTATTTT. Protein product: CSASTAGGDTQYF.

This chain connects TRBV28 to TRBJ1-6, with D hard to call. The CDR3 sequence is 13 residues long. The germline gives CDR1 MDHEN, CDR2 SYDVKM. V gave up 8 bases and J gave up 0 bases, with 5 bases separating them. CDR3 in amino acids: CASVSSYNSPLHF. CDR3 nucleotides: TGTGCCAGCGTCAGCTCCTATAATTCACCCCTCCACTTT.

This chain connects TRBV28 to TRBJ1-2; 10 positions agree with TRBD1. The CDR3 extends over 15 amino acids. The V and J ends lost 5 bases and 4 bases, in that order; junction bases with no gene match: 7. Germline V gene sequence: CDR1 MDHEN, CDR2 SYDVKM. CDR3 residues: CASSTGQGGGYGYTF. The CDR3 bases are TGTGCCAGCAGTACTGGACAGGGGGGTGGCTATGGCTACACCTTC.

A remark on this clone: The same CDR3 is also encoded by other DNA sequences in this sample. The CDR3 nucleotides are TGTGCCAGCTCACCCGGACAGGATTACGAGCAGTACTTC. The encoded protein is CASSPGQDYEQYF. This rearrangement joins TRBV18 to TRBJ2-7; 7 positions match TRBD1. V was clipped by 3 bases and J by 4 bases; unmatched bases: 3. This CDR3 is 13 amino acids long. Germline CDR1 is KGHSH and CDR2 is LQKENI.

The chain joins TRBV4-3 to TRBJ2-2; TRBD1 agrees at 8 bases. Trimming took 4 bases from V and 6 from J; bases not matched to a gene: 4. CDR3 length equals 14 residues. Germline V CDR1 and CDR2: LGHNA, YSLEER. In nucleotides, the CDR3 is TGCGCCAGCAGCCGCACAGGGGGTTCCGGGGAGCTGTTTTTT. This codes for CASSRTGGSGELFF.

The V gene is TRBV6-2 or TRBV6-3, the J gene TRBJ2-5; the match to TRBD1 covers 8 bases. Germline CDR1 reads MNHEY; CDR2 reads SVGEGT. Unmatched junction bases numbered 18, after V lost 5 bases and J lost 4 bases. This CDR3 is 18 amino acids long. In DNA form, the CDR3 reads TGTGCCAGCAGTGCCACCCTCACGGACAGGGCGCGGGGAGAGACCCAGTACTTC. It translates to CASSATLTDRARGETQYF.

The J gene is TRBJ1-6, the V gene TRBV11-3; maybe TRBD1 (6 bases). Germline V gives CDR1 SGHNT, CDR2 YENEEA. The CDR3 has 18 residues. V lost 0 bases and J lost 3, with 15 bases in between. In DNA, the CDR3 is TGTGCCAGCAGCTTAGAGGGAAGACAGGCTCTCTATAATTCACCCCTCCACTTT. It specifies CASSLEGRQALYNSPLHF.

The J gene is TRBJ1-1, the V gene TRBV18; 9 nucleotides agree with TRBD1. This CDR3 is 14 amino acids long. Trimming removed 3 bases from V and 5 bases from J; junction bases left unmatched: 4. Germline CDR1 KGHSH, CDR2 LQKENI. As DNA, the CDR3 is TGTGCCAGCTCACCTTCGACAGGGGGGACTGAAGCTTTCTTT. This encodes CASSPSTGGTEAFF.

The rearrangement links TRBV5-5 to TRBJ1-4, with D tentatively TRBD1 (6 bases). V dropped 4 bases and J dropped 4 bases, with 14 bases sitting between them. Germline CDR1 reads SGHKS; CDR2 reads YYEKEE (reference sequence). The CDR3 is 15 amino acids. The DNA of the CDR3 is TGTGCCAGCAGCCCGAGGGACATCCTTAATGAAAAACTGTTTTTT. Translated: CASSPRDILNEKLFF.

The rearrangement links TRBV19 to TRBJ1-5, with TRBD1 identical over 8 bases. In germline, CDR1 is LNHDA, CDR2 SQIVND (reference sequence). Trimming removed 6 bases from V and 11 bases from J; junction bases left unmatched: 9. The CDR3 runs to 13 residues. CDR3 region: CASRGQALMAQHF. CDR3 DNA sequence: TGTGCCAGTAGGGGACAGGCCCTCATGGCCCAGCATTTT.

The table lists this clone with a few counts. The chain carries TRBV11-3 and TRBJ1-2; D ambiguous. V lost 5 bases and J lost 1, with 8 bases in between. CDR3 length equals 13 residues. The V gene's germline CDR1 is SGHNT and CDR2 YENEEA. The CDR3 DNA follows: TGTGCCAGCAGCGAATTCAGTAACTATGGCTACACCTTC. It is translated as CASSEFSNYGYTF.

The V gene is TRBV5-1, the J gene TRBJ1-1, with TRBD1 matching 10 bases. CDR3 length: 14 residues. The trim removed 5 bases at V and 4 bases at J, leaving 5 bases unmatched. CDR1 and CDR2 (germline): SGHRS, YFSETQ. CDR3 in amino acids: CASRSGQGGTEAFF. In nucleotides, the CDR3 is TGCGCCAGCAGATCCGGACAGGGGGGCACTGAAGCTTTCTTT.

The chain employs TRBV6-5 and TRBJ1-1, with a possible D match to TRBD1 (5 bases). CDR3 length: 14 amino acids. Germline V gene data show CDR1 as MNHEY and CDR2 as SVGAGI. V was trimmed by 6 bases and J by 5 bases, leaving 16 bases between them. Here the CDR3 reads CASSRSGAGTEAFF. CDR3 coding DNA: TGTGCCAGCAGCCGCTCCGGGGCGGGAACTGAAGCTTTCTTT.

The chain couples TRBV5-1 to TRBJ1-3; 8 bases fit TRBD1. V dropped 0 bases and J dropped 4; count of bases not matched to a gene: 9. The CDR3 consists of 17 residues. The germline V gene encodes CDR1 SGHRS and CDR2 YFSETQ. CDR3 sequence reads: CASSLASRTGLGNTIYF. The CDR3, as DNA: TGCGCCAGCAGCTTGGCGAGTCGGACAGGGTTGGGAAACACCATATATTTT.

The CDR3 DNA reads as TGTGCCAGCAGCTTAGGACAGATCTCTGGAAACACCATATATTTT. It yields the protein CASSLGQISGNTIYF. The chain has TRBV13 and TRBJ1-3; no clear D gene. The V end lost 0 bases, the J end lost 0 bases, and 6 bases lay between the germline ends. CDR3 length: 15 amino acids. The V gene's germline CDR1 is PRHDT and CDR2 FYEKMQ (reference sequence).

The J gene is TRBJ2-3, the V gene TRBV28; D remains ambiguous. The CDR3 extends over 16 amino acids. Germline V gene data show CDR1 as MDHEN and CDR2 as SYDVKM. The V end was cut by 3 bases, the J end by 2 bases, with 15 bases between. CDR3 nucleotides: TGTGCCAGCAGTTTTTCGCTCGCTCTCTCCACAGATACGCAGTATTTT. Translating gives CASSFSLALSTDTQYF. Using reference TRBV28 and TRBJ2-3 for the parts outside the CDR3, the full variable domain is DVKVTQSSRYLVKRTGEKVFLECVQDMDHENMFWYRQDPGLGLRLIYFSYDVKMKEKGDIPEGYSVSREKKERFSLILESASTNQTSMYLCASSFSLALSTDTQYFGPGTRLTVL.

The chain recombines TRBV5-1 with TRBJ2-2, with 7 bases that match TRBD2. Looked up from germline, CDR1 is SGHRS and CDR2 is YFSETQ. V trimming: 4 bases; J trimming: 15 bases; junction bases outside the gene matches: 9. This CDR3 contains 12 residues. The CDR3 bases are TGCGCCAGCAGCGTTGGGAGGGTATGGGTGTTTTTT. Translating it yields CASSVGRVWVFF.

The chain links TRBV19 to TRBJ1-1; perhaps TRBD1 as D (6 bases). This CDR3 is 13 amino acids long. Germline CDR1 reads LNHDA; CDR2 reads SQIVND (reference sequence). Trimming shortened V by 5 bases and J by 3 bases, and 10 bases separated the two germline ends. The CDR3 DNA follows: TGTGCCAGTAGTGGGGGGCGTTACACTGAAGCTTTCTTT. Protein product: CASSGGRYTEAFF.

The chain has TRBV28 and TRBJ1-5; the D is unclear. The germline CDR1 and CDR2 sequences are MDHEN and SYDVKM. This CDR3 region has 14 residues. The germline V and J ends were trimmed by 6 bases and 3 bases, with 12 bases remaining between them. CDR3 sequence: CASRRGGSNQPQHF. The CDR3 nucleotides read TGTGCCAGCAGGCGAGGAGGGTCCAATCAGCCCCAGCATTTT. Variable domain in full (rest from reference TRBV28 and TRBJ1-5): DVKVTQSSRYLVKRTGEKVFLECVQDMDHENMFWYRQDPGLGLRLIYFSYDVKMKEKGDIPEGYSVSREKKERFSLILESASTNQTSMYLCASRRGGSNQPQHFGDGTRLSIL.